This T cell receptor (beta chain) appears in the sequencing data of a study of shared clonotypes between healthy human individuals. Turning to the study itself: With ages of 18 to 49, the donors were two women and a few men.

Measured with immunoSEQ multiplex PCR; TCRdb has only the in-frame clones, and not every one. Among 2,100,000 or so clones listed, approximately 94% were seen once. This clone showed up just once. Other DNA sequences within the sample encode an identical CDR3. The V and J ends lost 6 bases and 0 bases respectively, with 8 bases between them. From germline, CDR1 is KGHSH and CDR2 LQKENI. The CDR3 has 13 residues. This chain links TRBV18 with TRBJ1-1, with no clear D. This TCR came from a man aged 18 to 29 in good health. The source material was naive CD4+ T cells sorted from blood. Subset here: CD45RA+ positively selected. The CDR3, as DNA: TGTGCCAGCTCCCCTGATATGAACACTGAAGCTTTCTTT. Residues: CASSPDMNTEAFF.